This entry lists 7 T cell receptor beta chains sequenced from one sample in a study of CD4 and CD8 cells across lung adenocarcinoma regions. A single record per CDR3 protein comes from TCRdb applying MiXCR to the PCR reads. This sample yields under 6,000 distinct CDR3 sequences, of which around 49% are seen a single time; roughly 90% belongs to the top ten. Material for sequencing was CD8+ T cells from the margin of a lung tumor. Receptors originate from a male donor with lung adenocarcinoma. The CD4 and CD8 labels of this study may be unreliable.

This clonotype occurred a few times. This chain joins TRBV6-5 and TRBJ1-4; D is possibly TRBD1 (6 bases). This CDR3 has 15 amino acids. V was shortened by 2 bases and J by 6 bases, with 13 bases between the two germline ends. Germline loops: CDR1 MNHEY, CDR2 SVGAGI. CDR3 in amino acids: CASSYTTGSDEKLFF. The CDR3 DNA sequence: TGTGCCAGCAGTTACACCACAGGGTCGGATGAAAAACTGTTTTTT.

This chain uses TRBV7-9 with TRBJ2-3, with D maybe TRBD2 (5 bases). Trimming shortened V by 9 bases and J by 3 bases, and 22 bases separated the two germline ends. The CDR3 contains 16 residues. Germline V lookup: CDR1 SEHNR, CDR2 FQNEAQ (reference sequence). CDR3 sequence reads: CASRLTPVLGTDTQYF. In DNA form, the CDR3 reads TGTGCCAGTAGACTTACGCCTGTACTAGGAACAGATACGCAGTATTTT.

V is TRBV6-5 and J is TRBJ2-4, with 9 bases aligning to TRBD2. Germline CDR1 and CDR2: MNHEY and SVGAGI. CDR3 length: 16 amino acids. The J segment lost 13 bases and the V segment lost 4 bases, leaving 17 bases of the junction unmatched. CDR3 sequence reads: CASSSPGTSSYNEQYF. CDR3 DNA: TGTGCCAGCAGTTCTCCCGGGACTAGCTCCTACAATGAGCAGTACTTC.

This clonotype was seen many times. The V call is TRBV12-3 or TRBV12-4, the J call TRBJ2-7, with TRBD1 as a possible D gene (6 bases). V was cut by 3 bases and J by 2 bases, with 17 bases left in between. CDR3 length: 16 residues. The CDR3 is CASSFSRTAYTYEQYF. The CDR3 DNA follows: TGTGCCAGCAGTTTCTCCCGGACAGCCTATACCTACGAGCAGTACTTC.

This clonotype was recorded once. The chain combines TRBV27 with TRBJ2-2, with a tentative D call TRBD2 (5 bases). Germline values: CDR1 MNHEY, CDR2 SMNVEV (reference sequence). CDR3 length: 17 residues. Trimming left V 6 bases short and J 7 bases short, with 24 bases between. The CDR3 here is CASSPNSELYTGGELFF. CDR3 in DNA: TGTGCCAGCAGCCCCAATAGCGAACTCTACACTGGCGGGGAGCTGTTTTTT.

J is TRBJ2-4 and V is TRBV6-1, with TRBD2 matching over 11 bases. The J segment lost 13 bases and the V segment lost 6 bases, leaving 11 bases of the junction unmatched. The V gene's germline CDR1 is MNHNS and CDR2 SASEGT. This CDR3 contains 14 residues. In DNA form, the CDR3 reads TGTGCCAGCAGCGTAGCGGGGGGGAATAACACCCAGTACTTC. Translating it yields CASSVAGGNNTQYF.

Concerning this clonotype: Germline is not matched at one junction end, which may reflect a read error. The chain is built from TRBV6-1 and TRBJ2-2, with D unclear. The CDR3 spans 15 residues. Germline CDR1 reads MNHNS; CDR2 reads SASEGT. DNA for the CDR3: TGTGCCAGCAGTCATGCTAATTCGAACACCGATACGCTGTATTTT. Protein: CASSHANSNTDTLYF.